A single sample is the source of the 26 T cell receptor beta chains below, sequenced in a study of blood T cell repertoires in COVID-19. Generated by immunoSEQ multiplex PCR, the TCRdb table keeps only in-frame clones and is missing some. The table includes 160,000 or so clones, about 88% detected once. Sequenced input: PBMCs or T cells enriched from blood (not recorded which). These receptors came from a human donor with acute COVID-19. The donor label of this sample is uncertain.

CDR3 coding DNA: TGCGCCAGACCTCGGACAGGGGTGCCCTCCTACGAGCAGTACTTC. Translation gives CARPRTGVPSYEQYF. The genes are TRBV4-1 and TRBJ2-7, with 9 bases matching TRBD1. This CDR3 has 15 residues. V was clipped by 9 bases and J by 0 bases; unmatched bases: 9. Per the germline V gene, CDR1 is MGHRA and CDR2 is YSYEKL.

V is TRBV10-1 and J is TRBJ1-3, with D perhaps matching TRBD1 (5 bases). The ends were cut back, 8 bases at V and 3 bases at J, with 8 bases in the middle. Germline V gives CDR1 WNHNN, CDR2 SYGVQD (reference sequence). CDR3 size: 12 residues. CDR3 nucleotides: TGCGCCAGCTACGACAGTGGAAACACCATATATTTT. As protein: CASYDSGNTIYF.

This chain uses TRBV4-2 with TRBJ1-3; possibly TRBD1 for D (6 bases). Germline values: CDR1 LGHNA, CDR2 YNFKEQ. The V end lost 1 base, the J end lost 6 bases, and 10 bases lay between the germline ends. The CDR3 runs 14 residues. CDR3: CASSQVQGENTIYF. The CDR3 DNA is TGTGCCAGCAGCCAAGTACAGGGCGAAAACACCATATATTTT.

V and J are TRBV7-9 and TRBJ1-4; 8 bases match TRBD1. Germline trimming cut 5 bases from V and 8 bases from J; bases unmatched to any gene: 10. Germline CDR1 and CDR2: SEHNR and FQNEAQ (reference sequence). The CDR3 is 15 residues long. In DNA form, the CDR3 reads TGTGCCAGCAGCCCTCGGACAGGGAGGTTAGAAAAACTGTTTTTT. It is translated as CASSPRTGRLEKLFF.

For the CDR3, the DNA is TGTGCCAGCAGCTTGGGGGGGGCCTACAATGAGCAGTTCTTC. This translates into CASSLGGAYNEQFF. J is TRBJ2-1 and V is TRBV5-4, with D possibly TRBD2 on 6 matching bases. V was cut by 0 bases and J by 2 bases, with 6 bases left in between. From germline, CDR1 is SGHNT and CDR2 YYREEE (reference sequence). This CDR3 is 14 amino acids long.

The CDR3, as DNA: TGTGCCAGCAGCTTGGCCAGCGCGCTCGTCAATGAGCAGTTCTTC. It specifies CASSLASALVNEQFF. The rearrangement uses TRBV5-6 and TRBJ2-1, with D hard to call. This CDR3 comprises 15 residues. Germline assignment: CDR1 SGHDT and CDR2 YYEEEE. The V end was cut by 0 bases, the J end by 6 bases, with 13 bases between.

This sequence joins TRBV28 and TRBJ1-1; the match to TRBD1 covers 7 bases. Germline values: CDR1 MDHEN, CDR2 SYDVKM. J lost 2 bases, V lost 5 bases, and 8 bases had no gene match. This CDR3 has 15 residues. The CDR3 nucleotides read TGTGCCAGCAGTCCCCCGGGACAGATTAACACTGAAGCTTTCTTT. This codes for CASSPPGQINTEAFF.

This chain links TRBV10-1 with TRBJ2-5, with D unresolved. V lost 3 bases and J lost 0, with 5 bases in between. Germline V gene data show CDR1 as WNHNN and CDR2 as SYGVQD (reference sequence). CDR3 length: 13 residues. The DNA of the CDR3 is TGCGCCAGCAGTGAAACAGACCAAGAGACCCAGTACTTC. As protein: CASSETDQETQYF.

V is TRBV2 and J is TRBJ2-1; D perhaps matches TRBD1 (5 bases). The CDR3 is made up of 14 amino acids. Looked up from germline, CDR1 is SNHLY and CDR2 is FYNNEI. V gave up 2 bases and J gave up 8 bases, with 13 bases separating them. The CDR3 loop reads CASSELRARDEQFF. CDR3 DNA sequence: TGTGCCAGCAGTGAACTCAGGGCAAGGGATGAGCAGTTCTTC.

The gene calls are TRBV7-9 and TRBJ1-4, with 8 nucleotides matching TRBD1. The trim removed 3 bases at V and 8 bases at J, leaving 14 bases unmatched. The CDR3 has 17 residues. Germline assignment: CDR1 SEHNR and CDR2 FQNEAQ (reference sequence). CDR3 nucleotide sequence: TGTGCCAGCAGCTTGGCGACAGGGGCCATGTTTAGGGAAAAACTGTTTTTT. It translates to CASSLATGAMFREKLFF.

The rearrangement joins TRBV30 to TRBJ2-7; unclear D gene. The germline gives CDR1 GTSNPN, CDR2 SVGIG (reference sequence). Trimming left V 4 bases short and J 6 bases short, with 19 bases between. CDR3 length: 14 residues. The CDR3 DNA sequence: TGTGCCTGGACCCCAGACCAGGTTGCGTTCGAGCAGTACTTC. Its translation is CAWTPDQVAFEQYF.

In nucleotides, the CDR3 is TGTGCCATCAGTGGGCCGGGACTAGCGGGGGAGGGGAATGAGCAGTTCTTC. It encodes CAISGPGLAGEGNEQFF. The chain employs TRBV10-3 and TRBJ2-1, with 14 bases that match TRBD2. The CDR3 spans 17 residues. Germline CDR1 and CDR2: ENHRY and SYGVKD. Losses at the gene ends were 4 bases for V and 7 bases for J; bases not matched to a gene: 9.

The CDR3 region is CASSYGHRDGNTIYF. Here the CDR3 DNA reads TGTGCCAGCAGTTACGGTCACAGGGATGGAAACACCATATATTTT. The V and J genes are TRBV6-6 and TRBJ1-3; TRBD1 might be the D (6 bases). This CDR3 has 15 amino acids. Germline loops: CDR1 MNHNY, CDR2 SVGAGI (reference sequence). Trimming removed 2 bases from V and 3 bases from J, with 11 bases in between.

This clone was found once. V and J are TRBV5-4 and TRBJ2-3, with TRBD2 as a possible D gene (5 bases). CDR1 is SGHNT and CDR2 is YYREEE in the germline V gene (reference sequence). The length of the CDR3 is 15 residues. The germline V and J ends were trimmed by 4 bases and 2 bases, with 14 bases remaining between them. This CDR3 reads CASSKTDGDTDTQYF. As DNA, the CDR3 is TGTGCCAGCAGCAAAACGGACGGGGACACAGATACGCAGTATTTT.

This clone was observed a single time. The genes are TRBV7-2 and TRBJ2-3; D is unclear. Deletions cut 5 bases from V and 3 bases from J, with 12 bases between. The CDR3 spans 14 residues. Germline loops: CDR1 SGHTA, CDR2 FQGNSA. The CDR3, as DNA: TGTGCCAGCAGCCTAAGAGTGATTACAGATACGCAGTATTTT. Its protein product is CASSLRVITDTQYF.

V usage is TRBV5-1 and J usage is TRBJ2-5; 10 nucleotides agree with TRBD1. The CDR3 consists of 16 residues. V lost 2 bases, J lost 4 bases, and 8 bases stayed unmatched. CDR1 is SGHRS and CDR2 is YFSETQ in the germline V gene. CDR3 protein: CASSFPLDRGRETQYF. In DNA, the CDR3 is TGCGCCAGCAGCTTTCCCCTTGACAGGGGGCGAGAGACCCAGTACTTC.

The V and J genes are TRBV6-1 and TRBJ1-1; the D gene is possibly TRBD1 (5 bases). Trimming took off 6 bases at V and 4 bases at J, with 15 bases between the two ends. This CDR3 is 14 amino acids long. Germline CDR1 MNHNS, CDR2 SASEGT. Written as DNA, the CDR3 is TGTGCCAGCAGCCGCTTTGGGACTTCCACTGAAGCTTTCTTT. Amino acid sequence: CASSRFGTSTEAFF.

V gene TRBV2 combines with J gene TRBJ1-1; maybe TRBD1 (6 bases). CDR3 length: 14 amino acids. CDR1 and CDR2 (germline): SNHLY, FYNNEI. Deletions cut 7 bases from V and 1 base from J, with 13 bases between. CDR3 nucleotide sequence: TGTGCCAGCAAAGGGGGGAGGGGGAACACTGAAGCTTTCTTT. It is translated as CASKGGRGNTEAFF.

This clone was recorded only once. The J gene is TRBJ2-3, the V gene TRBV5-1; 8 nucleotides align to TRBD1. With V trimmed by 0 bases and J by 4 bases, 4 bases remained unmatched. CDR3 length: 15 amino acids. CDR1 is SGHRS, CDR2 YFSETQ, per germline. The DNA of the CDR3 is TGCGCCAGCAGCTTGGGGACAGGGTACTCAGATACGCAGTATTTT. Translating gives CASSLGTGYSDTQYF.

The rearrangement joins TRBV2 to TRBJ1-4; 7 nucleotides align to TRBD1. There are 14 residues in the CDR3. Germline CDR1 and CDR2: SNHLY and FYNNEI. Trimming took 5 bases from V and 7 from J; bases not matched to a gene: 7. For the CDR3, the DNA is TGTGCCAGCAGTTCTACAGGGGTAGTTGAAAAACTGTTTTTT. This gives the protein CASSSTGVVEKLFF.

This rearrangement joins TRBV5-6 to TRBJ2-3; D remains unclear. CDR1 is SGHDT and CDR2 is YYEEEE in the germline V gene. V was trimmed by 0 bases and J by 0 bases, leaving 8 bases between them. CDR3 size: 15 residues. As DNA, the CDR3 is TGTGCCAGCAGCTTGGGAGCCCCTAGCACAGATACGCAGTATTTT. Translated: CASSLGAPSTDTQYF.

V and J are TRBV25-1 and TRBJ2-7; a weak D match, TRBD1 (6 bases). Germline V gene lookup returns CDR1 MGHDK and CDR2 SYGVNS. V lost 8 bases to trimming and J lost 2 bases, with 7 bases between them. This CDR3 contains 11 residues. DNA for the CDR3: TGTGCCAGCCGGACAGCCTACGAGCAGTACTTC. It is translated as CASRTAYEQYF.

The rearrangement uses TRBV10-3 and TRBJ2-3; maybe TRBD2 (5 bases). CDR3 size: 13 residues. Trimming took 10 bases from V and 1 from J, leaving 12 bases between them. The germline gives CDR1 ENHRY, CDR2 SYGVKD. The CDR3 loop is CATHTRGTDTQYF. The DNA of the CDR3 is TGTGCCACCCATACGAGGGGCACAGATACGCAGTATTTT.

The V call is TRBV6-5, the J call TRBJ1-2, with 7 bases that match TRBD1. J was trimmed by 6 bases and V by 10 bases; bases with no gene match: 5. From germline, CDR1 is MNHEY and CDR2 SVGAGI. The CDR3 loop spans 11 amino acids. CDR3 amino acids: CATRQGDGYTF. The CDR3 DNA follows: TGTGCCACCCGACAGGGAGATGGCTACACCTTC.

About this clone itself: At one of its ends the junction is not consistent with the germline gene, which may arise from a read error. The CDR3 loop reads CASNLRQARDGAFF. CDR3 bases: TGTGCCAGCAACTTACGGCAGGCCCGAGACGGAGCTTTCTTT. The chain combines TRBV11-2 with TRBJ1-1, with D hard to call. This CDR3 contains 14 residues. Germline V gene sequence: CDR1 SGHAT, CDR2 FQNNGV.

The chain's CDR3 is CASSPSPWERGPSYEQYF. The CDR3, as DNA: TGTGCCAGCAGCCCAAGCCCCTGGGAGCGGGGGCCCTCCTACGAGCAGTACTTC. The chain links TRBV7-9 to TRBJ2-7, with 8 bases identical to TRBD2. CDR3 size: 18 residues. In germline, CDR1 is SEHNR, CDR2 FQNEAQ (reference sequence). The trim removed 5 bases at V and 0 bases at J, leaving 15 bases unmatched.